This T cell receptor (beta chain) was recovered during a study of blood T cell repertoires in COVID-19. Study-level background: COVID-19 samples collected from the United States, Italy and Spain covered acute and convalescent phases. The analysed material was cDNA or gDNA that came from T cells, B-cell-depleted T cells, or PBMCs.

The CDR3 runs 16 residues. Trimming took 7 bases from V and 1 from J; bases not matched to a gene: 7. Germline V gene sequence: CDR1 SQVTM, CDR2 ANQGSEA. Profiling relied on immunoSEQ multiplex PCR, and the TCRdb table lists in-frame clones only, not all of them. This table has around 400,000 clones, 70% to 90% appearing once. Seattle enrolled patients during active infection and tracked them longitudinally. The rearrangement links TRBV29-1 to TRBJ2-5; 15 positions match TRBD2. Material: peripheral blood. The receptor comes from a woman aged 25 to 45 with COVID-19, enrolled during active disease. The chain's CDR3 is CSGTGLAGGFQETQYF. In nucleotides, the CDR3 is TGCAGCGGGACGGGACTAGCGGGAGGATTCCAAGAGACCCAGTACTTC.